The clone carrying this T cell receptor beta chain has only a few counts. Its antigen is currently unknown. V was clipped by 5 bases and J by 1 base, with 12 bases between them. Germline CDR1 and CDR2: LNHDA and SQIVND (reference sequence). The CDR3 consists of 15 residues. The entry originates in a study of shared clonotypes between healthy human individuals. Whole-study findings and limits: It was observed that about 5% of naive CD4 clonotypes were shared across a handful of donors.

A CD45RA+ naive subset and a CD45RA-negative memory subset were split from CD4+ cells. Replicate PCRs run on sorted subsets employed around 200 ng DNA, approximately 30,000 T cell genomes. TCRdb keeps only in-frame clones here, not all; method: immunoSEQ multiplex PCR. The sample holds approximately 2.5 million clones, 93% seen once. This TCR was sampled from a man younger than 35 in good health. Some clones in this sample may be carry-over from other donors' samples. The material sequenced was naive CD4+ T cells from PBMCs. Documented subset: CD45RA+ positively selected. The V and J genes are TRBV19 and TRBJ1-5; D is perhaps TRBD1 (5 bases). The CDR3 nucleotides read TGTGCCAGTAGTCCGAGGACACCCAGCAATCAGCCCCAGCATTTT. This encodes CASSPRTPSNQPQHF.